This is a list of T cell receptor beta chains from one sample in a study of spatial heterogeneity in lung cancer. Each CDR3 protein gets one entry after TCRdb re-called the 5' RACE reads with MiXCR. The profile shows 55,000 to 75,000 distinct CDR3 sequences, 8% to 10% of them singletons. The material sequenced was PBMCs, taken at follow-up. Receptor source: a female donor with early-stage non-small cell lung cancer. CDR3s include the opening cysteine and the closing phenylalanine or tryptophan.

TRBJ1-5 TRBV20-1 CSASKAGGQPQHF
TRBJ2-1 TRBV30 CAWSVYNEQFF
TRBJ2-7 TRBV5-1 CASSLARGQVTEQYF
TRBJ2-5 TRBV29-1 CSGARETQYF
TRBJ2-2 TRBV10-1 CASSEAIGTGAGELFF
TRBJ1-2 TRBV6-1 CASTSSPYGYTF
TRBJ2-3 TRBV5-1 CASSLVGARTDTQYF
TRBJ2-5 TRBV6-5 CASSKGFQETQYF
TRBJ1-1 TRBV18 CASSRSGVEAEAFF
TRBJ1-1 TRBV12-3/TRBV12-4 CASSPDITENTEAFF
TRBJ2-7 TRBV5-1 CASNLPNDEQYF
TRBJ1-4 TRBV12-3/TRBV12-4 CATAVETLNEKLFF
TRBJ2-5 TRBV6-5 CASRPGLAGTQYF
TRBJ1-3 TRBV20-1 CSAPYGNTIYF
TRBJ1-5 TRBV20-1 CSALRDRNQPQHF
TRBJ2-7 TRBV6-5 CASRKRLADSYEQYF
TRBJ2-1 TRBV7-3 CASSLGGGPQYEQFF
TRBJ2-1 TRBV10-3 CAITRDSSYNEQFF
TRBJ2-1 TRBV9 CASSVGQLAGNEQFF
TRBJ2-7 TRBV11-2 CASSMGGGIQQYF
TRBJ1-2 TRBV5-1 CASSLDDTAYGYTF
TRBJ2-3 TRBV12-3/TRBV12-4 CASSLAGGRDTQYF
TRBJ2-2 TRBV7-9 CAPGSTGSFAGELFF
TRBJ1-1 TRBV29-1 CSVEQGQKAFF
TRBJ1-2 TRBV29-1 CSVGGEGYGYTF
TRBJ2-3 TRBV5-6 CASSLATPVLYF
TRBJ1-6 TRBV19 CASSGSSSYNSPLHF
TRBJ2-6 TRBV20-1 CSASITPSGANVLTF
TRBJ2-7 TRBV15 CATSIDRGGYEQYF
TRBJ2-1 TRBV3-1 CASSQGNEQFF
TRBJ2-1 TRBV7-3 CASSVRTSGSTEQFF
TRBJ2-3 TRBV6-5 CASSYSSGQGNTQYF
TRBJ2-1 TRBV19 CASSRGPPSGSIRNEQFF
TRBJ1-5 TRBV12-3/TRBV12-4 CASSSLGASNQPQHF
TRBJ1-2 TRBV6-5 CASRGRDHGYTF
TRBJ2-5 TRBV3-1 CATGIPRETQYF
TRBJ2-5 TRBV5-1 CASSLGSGETQYF
TRBJ2-3 TRBV19 CASSILAGVPDTQYF
TRBJ1-2 TRBV20-1 CSARGREGAGGYTF
TRBJ2-3 TRBV7-7 CASSPLGAGGEDTQYF
TRBJ2-1 TRBV5-5 CASSKGPQSSYNEQFF
TRBJ2-2 TRBV9 CASSVEPGPGELFF
TRBJ2-1 TRBV7-3 CASSPGTMYEQFF
TRBJ2-1 TRBV11-2 CASSIRGPGTQQRVNEQFF
TRBJ2-2 TRBV7-9 CASSLPGLAATGELFF
TRBJ1-2 TRBV7-2 CASSSPRESYTF
TRBJ2-1 TRBV5-1 CASSLTGTRGLEQFF
TRBJ2-2 TRBV20-1 CSAHRRTNTGELFF
TRBJ1-1 TRBV7-9 CATNRGYTEAFF
TRBJ2-1 TRBV5-1 CASSSSRRVSYNEQFF